The 23 T cell receptor beta chains listed next were all sequenced from one sample in a study of breast tumors, draining lymph nodes, adjacent tissues. TCRdb fed the multiplex PCR reads into MiXCR, producing one record per CDR3 protein. The repertoire holds approximately 60,000 distinct CDR3 sequences, with 45% to 60% as singletons. Sequencing input: breast tumor tissue. All receptors come from a female donor with breast cancer. Some clones in this sample may be carry-over from other donors' samples.

The chain combines TRBV6-1 with TRBJ2-7, with 13 bases lining up with TRBD2. CDR1 and CDR2 from the germline V gene are MNHNS and SASEGT. Trimming at V came to 6 bases and at J to 2 bases, leaving 10 bases not matched to a gene. The CDR3 is 17 residues long. The CDR3 here is CASSPGTSGVGTYEQYF. In nucleotides, the CDR3 is TGTGCCAGCAGCCCCGGGACTAGCGGGGTTGGTACCTACGAGCAGTACTTC.

This clonotype was counted many times. A much larger clone is a single base away; this may be a read error. V and J are TRBV20-1 and TRBJ1-4; 10 bases match TRBD1. Germline CDR1 is DFQATT and CDR2 is SNEGSKA (reference sequence). This CDR3 spans 15 amino acids. CDR3 residues: CSARPRDRGWEKLLF. The CDR3 nucleotides read TGCAGTGCTAGACCGAGGGACAGGGGTTGGGAAAAACTGCTTTTT.

This clonotype was seen at least ten times. The chain has TRBV7-6 and TRBJ1-2; D not certain. Germline V gene data show CDR1 as SGHVS and CDR2 as FNYEAQ. V was shortened by 1 base and J by 5 bases, with 8 bases between the two germline ends. This CDR3 has 13 amino acids. The CDR3 DNA follows: TGTGCCAGCAGCTTAGGGGCGCCATATGGCTACACCTTC. This encodes CASSLGAPYGYTF.

The chain links TRBV6-1 to TRBJ1-1, with TRBD1 as a possible D gene (5 bases). The CDR3 runs 15 residues. V lost 2 bases and J lost 5, with 15 bases in between. Germline V gene lookup returns CDR1 MNHNS and CDR2 SASEGT. The CDR3 here is CASSEWGVRQTEAFF. DNA for the CDR3: TGTGCCAGCAGTGAATGGGGGGTGAGACAGACTGAAGCTTTCTTT.

This clonotype was counted a single time. One end of the junction varies from germline; a read error may be responsible. This chain links TRBV5-1 with TRBJ2-1; TRBD2 is a possible D gene (6 bases). Per the germline V gene, CDR1 is SGHRS and CDR2 is YFSETQ. CDR3 size: 14 residues. The CDR3 is CASSRSGTYNEQSF. CDR3 sequence (DNA): TGCGCCAGCAGCCGGAGTGGGACTTACAATGAGCAGTCCTTC.

This sequence joins TRBV20-1 and TRBJ1-1; tentative D call: TRBD1 (6 bases). The V gene lost 3 bases and the J gene lost 0 bases, with 14 bases spanning the gap. The CDR3 loop spans 15 amino acids. Germline-derived CDR1 and CDR2 are DFQATT and SNEGSKA (reference sequence). The CDR3 spells CSASTGQELNTEAFF. CDR3 nucleotide sequence: TGCAGTGCTAGCACAGGGCAGGAATTGAACACTGAAGCTTTCTTT.

This chain joins TRBV14 and TRBJ1-3; 7 bases fit TRBD1. Germline V gene data show CDR1 as SGHDN and CDR2 as FVKESK. CDR3 length equals 15 residues. V lost 6 bases, J lost 0 bases, and 5 bases stayed unmatched. CDR3 residues: CASRLTGTSGNTIYF. The CDR3 DNA follows: TGTGCCAGCAGACTGACAGGGACCTCTGGAAACACCATATATTTT.

This chain links TRBV11-3 with TRBJ2-3, with a tentative D call TRBD2 (6 bases). The CDR3 has 13 residues. Germline-derived CDR1 and CDR2 are SGHNT and YENEEA. The V and J ends lost 0 bases and 10 bases respectively, with 11 bases between them. CDR3 region: CASSLEAGGAQYF. Written as DNA, the CDR3 is TGTGCCAGCAGCTTAGAGGCCGGCGGGGCGCAGTATTTT.

Remarks on this clonotype: The junction departs from the called germline gene at one end, perhaps through a read error. This sequence joins TRBV6-5 and TRBJ1-4; D is unclear. The CDR3 totals 13 residues. Germline values: CDR1 MNHEY, CDR2 SVGAGI. The CDR3 is CASSWERNGKLFF. The DNA for the CDR3 is TGTGCCAGCAGTTGGGAGAGGAATGGAAAACTGTTTTTT.

This CDR3 reads CASSSTGGLQETQYF. CDR3 in DNA: TGTGCCAGCAGCTCCACAGGGGGGTTACAAGAGACCCAGTACTTC. The V call is TRBV9, the J call TRBJ2-5; 8 nucleotides agree with TRBD1. Germline CDR1 reads SGDLS; CDR2 reads YYNGEE. The CDR3 loop spans 15 amino acids. The V gene end was trimmed by 4 bases and the J gene end by 2 bases; junction bases not matched to a gene: 7.

In the case of this clonotype: Compared with germline, one end of the junction differs, possibly owing to a read error. The J gene is TRBJ1-5, the V gene TRBV19; the match to TRBD1 covers 7 bases. The CDR3 runs to 13 residues. CDR1 is LNHDA and CDR2 is SQIVND in the germline V gene (reference sequence). CDR3 nucleotide sequence: TGTGCCAGTGGTGGGGACAGCAGTCAGCCCCAGCATTTT. Its translation is CASGGDSSQPQHF. The full variable domain, in which reference TRBV19 and TRBJ1-5 provide the parts outside the CDR3, is DGGITQSPKYLFRKEGQNVTLSCEQNLNHDAMYWYRQDPGQGLRLIYYSQIVNDFQKGDIAEGYSVSREKKESFPLTVTSAQKNPTAFYLCASGGDSSQPQHFGDGTRLSIL.

V usage is TRBV2 and J usage is TRBJ2-7; D gene ambiguous. This CDR3 contains 13 residues. Per germline, CDR1 SNHLY and CDR2 FYNNEI. V lost 8 bases and J 2 bases, leaving 13 bases between the germline ends. The CDR3 reads CASCGVLTYEQYF. DNA for the CDR3: TGTGCCAGCTGTGGAGTACTCACCTACGAGCAGTACTTC.

The chain employs TRBV5-1 and TRBJ2-7, with TRBD1 as a possible D gene (5 bases). This CDR3 is 13 amino acids long. CDR1 and CDR2 (germline): SGHRS, YFSETQ. The germline V and J ends were trimmed by 4 bases and 5 bases, with 13 bases remaining between them. The CDR3 protein is CASSRTLTNEQYF. CDR3 coding DNA: TGCGCCAGCAGCAGGACACTAACGAACGAGCAGTACTTC.

This clonotype was observed many times. The V and J genes are TRBV6-5 and TRBJ2-1; D possibly matches TRBD1 or TRBD2 (6 bases each). Trimming cost V 6 bases and J 12 bases, with 27 bases left between them. CDR1 is MNHEY, CDR2 SVGAGI, per germline. The CDR3 has 16 residues. CDR3 sequence (DNA): TGTGCCAGCAGCCGCGTCGGACTAACCAAGGAGGGGGGGCAGTTCTTC. This sequence encodes CASSRVGLTKEGGQFF.

This clonotype came up many times. This chain links TRBV2 with TRBJ2-5; TRBD2 agrees at 16 bases. Germline assignment: CDR1 SNHLY and CDR2 FYNNEI. CDR3 length: 17 amino acids. Germline trimming cut 4 bases from V and 5 bases from J; bases unmatched to any gene: 7. The CDR3 sequence: CASSGGLAGGTMETQYF. As DNA, the CDR3 is TGTGCCAGCAGTGGGGGACTAGCGGGGGGGACGATGGAGACCCAGTACTTC.

The rearrangement links TRBV2 to TRBJ2-1; no clear D. This CDR3 spans 16 amino acids. Germline CDR1 reads SNHLY; CDR2 reads FYNNEI. With 2 bases removed from V and 2 bases from J, the gap between germline ends came to 13 bases. CDR3 sequence: CASSEQSNSAYNEQFF. CDR3 nucleotide sequence: TGTGCCAGCAGTGAACAGTCGAACTCGGCCTACAATGAGCAGTTCTTC.

This clonotype has at least ten counts. The chain has TRBV15 and TRBJ1-4; no reliable D call. Trimming took 0 bases from V and 4 from J, leaving 6 bases between them. Germline V gene data show CDR1 as LNHNV and CDR2 as YYDKDF (reference sequence). The CDR3 covers 14 residues. This chain's CDR3 is CATSRDRVNEKLFF. The CDR3 bases are TGTGCCACCAGCAGAGATCGGGTTAATGAAAAACTGTTTTTT.

This clonotype is large within its sample. J is TRBJ2-7 and V is TRBV5-1, with a tentative D call TRBD1 (5 bases). There are 15 residues in the CDR3. Germline-derived CDR1 and CDR2 are SGHRS and YFSETQ. Between the trimmed V and J ends, which lost 0 bases and 6 bases, there was a span of 16 bases. CDR3 sequence: CASSLGWGQLSEQYF. The DNA of the CDR3 is TGCGCCAGCAGCTTGGGTTGGGGCCAGCTTTCCGAGCAGTACTTC.

The table lists this clonotype with many counts. The chain is built from TRBV11-2 and TRBJ2-1; D uncertain. V shed 1 base and J shed 5 bases, with 9 bases lying between them. Germline V lookup: CDR1 SGHAT, CDR2 FQNNGV. The CDR3 has 14 amino acids. DNA of the CDR3: TGTGCCAGCAGCTTAGTAGGTTCGAACAATGAGCAGTTCTTC. It is translated as CASSLVGSNNEQFF.

The count of this clonotype is one. The rearrangement joins TRBV19 to TRBJ1-4, with D perhaps matching TRBD1 (5 bases). Germline V lookup: CDR1 LNHDA, CDR2 SQIVND (reference sequence). The V gene lost 2 bases and the J gene lost 1 base, with 14 bases spanning the gap. The CDR3 has 17 residues. CDR3 loop: CASSIKGISVTNEKLFF. The DNA of the CDR3 is TGTGCCAGTAGTATAAAGGGGATTTCGGTAACTAATGAAAAACTGTTTTTT.

This rearrangement joins TRBV2 to TRBJ1-2; possible D gene TRBD1, 5 bases. Trimming shortened V by 0 bases and J by 12 bases, and 14 bases separated the two germline ends. Per germline, CDR1 SNHLY and CDR2 FYNNEI. This CDR3 has 13 amino acids. This CDR3 is CASSEALRGGHTF. The CDR3, as DNA: TGTGCCAGCAGTGAAGCGCTTCGGGGCGGTCACACCTTC.

This clonotype was detected many times. The chain combines TRBV5-1 with TRBJ2-7, with TRBD1 matching 9 bases. Germline values: CDR1 SGHRS, CDR2 YFSETQ. The CDR3 has 15 amino acids. V dropped 4 bases and J dropped 2; count of bases not matched to a gene: 7. CDR3 DNA sequence: TGCGCCAGCAGCCCGAGGGGACAGGGACCCTACGAGCAGTACTTC. Amino acids: CASSPRGQGPYEQYF.

The chain carries TRBV12-5 and TRBJ2-7; no definite D call. Germline CDR1 reads LGHNT; CDR2 reads FRNRAP. The CDR3 is 11 residues long. CDR3 DNA: TGTGCCAGCAGTCAATGGGGCGAGCAGTACTTC. Amino acids: CASSQWGEQYF. The whole variable domain, filled in from reference TRBV12-5 and TRBJ2-7, reads DARVTQTPRHKVTEMGQEVTMRCQPILGHNTVFWYRQTMMQGLELLAYFRNRAPLDDSGMPKDRFSAEMPDATLATLKIQPSEPRDSAVYFCASSQWGEQYFGPGTRLTVT.